The source of this T cell receptor (beta chain) is a study of blood T cell repertoires in COVID-19. The overall study: Samples representing acute and convalescent COVID-19 were sourced from the United States, Italy and Spain. T cells, B-cell-depleted T cells, or PBMCs supplied cDNA or gDNA.

The CDR3 spans 14 residues. Germline V gives CDR1 LGHDT, CDR2 YNNKEL (reference sequence). Trimming shortened V by 0 bases and J by 6 bases, and 10 bases separated the two germline ends. Repertoires were generated with immunoSEQ multiplex PCR, while TCRdb's copy carries only in-frame clones and drops some. Altogether 200,000 to 250,000 clones are present, 80% to 90% being singletons, with the ten largest covering around 4%. The TCR was taken from a man aged 50 to 60 with acute or convalescent COVID-19. Sequenced sample: peripheral blood. The V and J genes are TRBV3-1 (or the pseudogene TRBV3-2) and TRBJ2-3; possibly TRBD1 for D (6 bases). CDR3 residues: CASSQEGAGDTQYF. The CDR3 nucleotides are TGTGCCAGCAGCCAAGAGGGGGCTGGGGATACGCAGTATTTT.